This T cell receptor (beta chain) was found in a study of spatial heterogeneity in lung cancer. The wider study: Alpha-chain detections were consistently fewer than beta-chain detections among the sequences.

This sample's time point: sample taken at primary tumor resection. Sequencing covered unsorted whole RNA taken from tumor, nontumor lung or frozen PBMC. The cohort: 65 to 80 early-stage, untreated non-small cell lung cancer patients. TCRdb redid the calling of the 5' RACE reads with MiXCR, one entry per CDR3 protein. The table has around 45,000 distinct CDR3 sequences, over 9.5% seen once. This clonotype has a handful of counts. What it binds is not known. Study observations and caveats: Follow-up blood showed ubiquitous expanded tumor TCRs less than blood at resection did.

Germline V gene data show CDR1 as LNHNV and CDR2 as YYDKDF (reference sequence). This CDR3 is 15 amino acids long. The junction had 5 bases not matched to a gene; V was cut back by 3 bases and J by 8 bases. The chain couples TRBV15 to TRBJ1-6, with 9 bases matching TRBD1. The receptor's source is a female donor with early-stage non-small cell lung cancer. The sequencing here drew on PBMCs, taken at surgery. The CDR3 loop is CATSRTGTGHSPLHF. The CDR3 DNA is TGTGCCACCAGCAGGACCGGGACAGGGCATTCACCCCTCCACTTT.